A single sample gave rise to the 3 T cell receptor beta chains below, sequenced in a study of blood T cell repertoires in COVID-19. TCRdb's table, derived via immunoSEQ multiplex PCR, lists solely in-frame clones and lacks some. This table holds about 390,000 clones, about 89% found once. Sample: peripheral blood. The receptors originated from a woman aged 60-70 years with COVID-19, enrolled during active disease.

The CDR3 reads CASSLVPSGGSYEQYF. In nucleotides, the CDR3 is TGTGCCAGCAGCTTAGTACCTAGCGGGGGCTCCTACGAGCAGTACTTC. The J gene is TRBJ2-7, the V gene TRBV11-2; TRBD2 agrees at 10 bases. The CDR3 loop spans 16 amino acids. The junction had 3 bases not matched to a gene; V was cut back by 1 base and J by 0 bases. CDR1 and CDR2 from the germline V gene are SGHAT and FQNNGV. Full variable domain (remainder filled in from reference TRBV11-2 and TRBJ2-7): EAGVAQSPRYKIIEKRQSVAFWCNPISGHATLYWYQQILGQGPKLLIQFQNNGVVDDSQLPKDRFSAERLKGVDSTLKIQPAKLEDSAVYLCASSLVPSGGSYEQYFGPGTRLTVT.

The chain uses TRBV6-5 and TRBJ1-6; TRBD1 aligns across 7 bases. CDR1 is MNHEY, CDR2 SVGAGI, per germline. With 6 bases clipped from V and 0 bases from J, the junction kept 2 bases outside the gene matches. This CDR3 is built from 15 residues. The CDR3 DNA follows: TGTGCCAGCAGCAGGGACAGCTCCTATAATTCACCCCTCCACTTT. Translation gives CASSRDSSYNSPLHF.

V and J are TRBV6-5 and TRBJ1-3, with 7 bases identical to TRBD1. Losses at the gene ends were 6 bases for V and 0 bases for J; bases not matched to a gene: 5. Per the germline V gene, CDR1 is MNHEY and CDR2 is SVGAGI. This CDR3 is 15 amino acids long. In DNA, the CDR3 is TGTGCCAGCAGATCGGACAGGAGCTCTGGAAACACCATATATTTT. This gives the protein CASRSDRSSGNTIYF.